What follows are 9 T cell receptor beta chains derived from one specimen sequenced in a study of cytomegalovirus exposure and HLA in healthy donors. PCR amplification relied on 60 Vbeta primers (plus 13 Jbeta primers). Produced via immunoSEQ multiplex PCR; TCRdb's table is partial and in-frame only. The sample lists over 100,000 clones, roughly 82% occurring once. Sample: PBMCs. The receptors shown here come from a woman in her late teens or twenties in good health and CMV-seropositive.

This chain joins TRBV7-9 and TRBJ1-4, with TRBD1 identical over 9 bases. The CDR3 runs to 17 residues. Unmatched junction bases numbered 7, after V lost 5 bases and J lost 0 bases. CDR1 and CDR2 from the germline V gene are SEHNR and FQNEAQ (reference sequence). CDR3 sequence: CASSERDRDATNEKLFF. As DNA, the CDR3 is TGTGCCAGCAGCGAACGGGACAGGGACGCAACTAATGAAAAACTGTTTTTT.

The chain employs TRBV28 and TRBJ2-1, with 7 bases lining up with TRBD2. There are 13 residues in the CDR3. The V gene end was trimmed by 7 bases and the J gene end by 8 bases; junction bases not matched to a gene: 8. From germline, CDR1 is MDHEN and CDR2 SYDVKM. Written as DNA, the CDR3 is TGTGCCAGCAAAAGGACGGGGGGAGATGAGCAGTTCTTC. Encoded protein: CASKRTGGDEQFF.

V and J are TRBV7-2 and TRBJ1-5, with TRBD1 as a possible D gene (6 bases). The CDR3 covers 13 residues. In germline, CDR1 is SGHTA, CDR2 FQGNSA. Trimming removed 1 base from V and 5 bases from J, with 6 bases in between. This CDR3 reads CASSLEGDQPQHF. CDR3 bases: TGTGCCAGCAGCTTAGAGGGGGATCAGCCCCAGCATTTT.

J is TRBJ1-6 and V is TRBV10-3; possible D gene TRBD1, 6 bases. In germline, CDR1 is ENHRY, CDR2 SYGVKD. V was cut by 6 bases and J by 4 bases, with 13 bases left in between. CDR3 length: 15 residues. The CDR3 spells CAISSTGKYNSPLHF. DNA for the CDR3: TGTGCCATCAGCTCCACAGGGAAATATAATTCACCCCTCCACTTT.

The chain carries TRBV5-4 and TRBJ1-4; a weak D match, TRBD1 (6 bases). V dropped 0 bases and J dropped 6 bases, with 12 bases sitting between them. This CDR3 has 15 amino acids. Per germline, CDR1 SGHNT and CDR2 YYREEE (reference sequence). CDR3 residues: CASSLATGAYEKLFF. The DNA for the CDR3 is TGTGCCAGCAGCTTGGCGACAGGTGCCTATGAAAAACTGTTTTTT.

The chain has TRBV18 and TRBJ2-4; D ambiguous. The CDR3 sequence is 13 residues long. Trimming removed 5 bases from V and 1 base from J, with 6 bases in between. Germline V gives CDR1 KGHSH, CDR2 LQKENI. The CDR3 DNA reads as TGTGCCAGCTCAGCGGAGGCCAAAAACATTCAGTACTTC. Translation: CASSAEAKNIQYF.

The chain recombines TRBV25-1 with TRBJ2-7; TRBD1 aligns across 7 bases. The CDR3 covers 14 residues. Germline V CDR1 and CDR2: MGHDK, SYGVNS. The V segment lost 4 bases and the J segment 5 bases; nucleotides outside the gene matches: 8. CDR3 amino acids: CASSGRQGWDEQYF. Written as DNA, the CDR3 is TGTGCCAGCAGTGGGCGACAGGGTTGGGACGAGCAGTACTTC.

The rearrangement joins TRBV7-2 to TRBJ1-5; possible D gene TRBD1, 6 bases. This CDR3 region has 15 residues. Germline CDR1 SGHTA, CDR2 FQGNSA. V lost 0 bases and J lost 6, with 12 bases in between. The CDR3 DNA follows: TGTGCCAGCAGCTTAGCAGCTCGGGGGGCTCAGCCCCAGCATTTT. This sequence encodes CASSLAARGAQPQHF.

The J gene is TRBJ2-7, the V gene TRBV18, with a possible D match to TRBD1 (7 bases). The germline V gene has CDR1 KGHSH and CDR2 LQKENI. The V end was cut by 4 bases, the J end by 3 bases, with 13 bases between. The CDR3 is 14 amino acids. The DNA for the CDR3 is TGTGCCAGCTCACGACAGGGAGGAGACTACGAGCAGTACTTC. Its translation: CASSRQGGDYEQYF.